A single sample is the source of the 16 T cell receptor beta chains below, sequenced in a study of PD-1 blockade in classical Hodgkin lymphoma. Specified time point: newly diagnosed, previously untreated cHL patient sample. The table came from immunoSEQ multiplex PCR; TCRdb's copy has only in-frame clones and leaves some out. Here the sample spans 15,000 to 20,000 clones, about 83% being singletons. Sequenced input: peripheral blood mononuclear cells (PBMCs). All receptors come from a human donor with classical Hodgkin lymphoma.

The chain combines TRBV28 with TRBJ2-1; D is perhaps TRBD2 (6 bases). The CDR3 is 14 residues long. V lost 3 bases to trimming and J lost 6 bases, with 12 bases between them. Germline CDR1 is MDHEN and CDR2 is SYDVKM. The DNA of the CDR3 is TGTGCCAGCAGTTTCGGGGGAGAGACCAATGAGCAGTTCTTC. Protein sequence: CASSFGGETNEQFF.

CDR3 bases: TGCGCCAGCAGCCAAGACCAGCACAATGAGCAGTTCTTC. As protein: CASSQDQHNEQFF. The chain couples TRBV4-1 to TRBJ2-1; D unresolved. In germline, CDR1 is MGHRA, CDR2 YSYEKL. The CDR3 loop spans 13 amino acids. Trimming pared 0 bases from V and 5 bases from J, leaving 5 bases between.

The CDR3 DNA is TGTGCCAGCAGTGAAGTGAGCTACGAGCAGTACTTC. Translated, it gives CASSEVSYEQYF. The genes are TRBV2 and TRBJ2-7; D call uncertain. The CDR3 is made up of 12 amino acids. Germline V gene sequence: CDR1 SNHLY, CDR2 FYNNEI. The V end was cut by 1 base, the J end by 3 bases, with 4 bases between. The full variable domain, with the rest looked up from reference TRBV2 and TRBJ2-7, is EPEVTQTPSHQVTQMGQEVILRCVPISNHLYFYWYRQILGQKVEFLVSFYNNEISEKSEIFDDQFSVERPDGSNFTLKIRSTKLEDSAMYFCASSEVSYEQYFGPGTRLTVT.

This chain joins TRBV4-3 and TRBJ1-3, with D unclear. Germline V lookup: CDR1 LGHNA, CDR2 YSLEER. This CDR3 is built from 13 residues. Trimming took 5 bases from V and 2 from J, leaving 7 bases between them. This chain's CDR3 is CASSVNPGNTIYF. CDR3 in DNA: TGCGCCAGCAGCGTCAATCCTGGAAACACCATATATTTT.

This clone was observed once. The rearrangement joins TRBV7-3 to TRBJ2-1, with D perhaps TRBD2 (5 bases). The CDR3 runs to 13 residues. The V end was cut by 5 bases, the J end by 7 bases, with 12 bases between. Germline V gene sequence: CDR1 SGHTA, CDR2 FQGTGA. This chain's CDR3 is CASSHHGGNEQFF. CDR3 DNA: TGTGCCAGCAGCCACCACGGAGGAAATGAGCAGTTCTTC.

The rearrangement links TRBV5-1 to TRBJ2-7; tentatively, D is TRBD1 (5 bases). Looked up from germline, CDR1 is SGHRS and CDR2 is YFSETQ. With 0 bases removed from V and 2 bases from J, the gap between germline ends came to 9 bases. The CDR3 covers 14 residues. The CDR3 nucleotides are TGCGCCAGCAGCTTGGTTCCAGGGCCCTACGAGCAGTACTTC. It yields the protein CASSLVPGPYEQYF.

V and J are TRBV5-4 and TRBJ2-1; the D call may be TRBD1 or TRBD2 (5 bases each). Germline CDR1 and CDR2: SGHNT and YYREEE (reference sequence). There are 15 residues in the CDR3. V was trimmed by 3 bases and J by 5 bases, leaving 15 bases between them. DNA of the CDR3: TGTGCCAGCAGCTGGGGAGTGGGACCTAACAATGAGCAGTTCTTC. This encodes CASSWGVGPNNEQFF.

The chain has TRBV5-1 and TRBJ1-5; the D gene is possibly TRBD1 (5 bases). CDR3 length: 14 amino acids. In germline, CDR1 is SGHRS, CDR2 YFSETQ. With 1 base removed from V and 2 bases from J, the gap between germline ends came to 7 bases. This CDR3 is CASSLRGGNQPQHF. DNA of the CDR3: TGCGCCAGCAGCTTGAGGGGCGGCAATCAGCCCCAGCATTTT. The variable domain in full, completed from reference TRBV5-1 and TRBJ1-5, reads KAGVTQTPRYLIKTRGQQVTLSCSPISGHRSVSWYQQTPGQGLQFLFEYFSETQRNKGNFPGRFSGRQFSNSRSEMNVSTLELGDSALYLCASSLRGGNQPQHFGDGTRLSIL.

This clone was counted once. The V gene is TRBV19, the J gene TRBJ1-1, with 8 bases matching TRBD1. CDR1 is LNHDA and CDR2 is SQIVND in the germline V gene (reference sequence). The V and J ends lost 6 bases and 6 bases, in that order; junction bases with no gene match: 12. This CDR3 region has 15 residues. This CDR3 reads CASSDGQGGRPEAFF. CDR3 bases: TGTGCCAGTAGCGATGGACAGGGAGGTCGACCTGAAGCTTTCTTT.

The chain uses TRBV29-1 and TRBJ1-1, with D possibly being TRBD1 (6 bases). Trimming cost V 4 bases and J 3 bases, with 18 bases left between them. The CDR3 consists of 15 residues. Germline CDR1 is SQVTM and CDR2 is ANQGSEA. CDR3 protein: CSVGILGAVDTEAFF. CDR3 nucleotides: TGCAGCGTTGGTATATTGGGGGCGGTGGACACTGAAGCTTTCTTT.

The V call is TRBV11-2, the J call TRBJ1-2; 7 bases line up with TRBD1. CDR3 length: 16 amino acids. Germline lookup yields CDR1 SGHAT and CDR2 FQNNGV. With V trimmed by 0 bases and J by 4 bases, 8 bases remained unmatched. The CDR3 coding sequence is TGTGCCAGCAGCTTAGATTTGAGACAGGGACGCTATGGCTACACCTTC. This encodes CASSLDLRQGRYGYTF.

The V and J genes are TRBV19 and TRBJ2-2; TRBD2 might be the D (5 bases). The CDR3 has 11 amino acids. Between the trimmed V and J ends, which lost 9 bases and 7 bases, there was a span of 9 bases. The V gene's germline CDR1 is LNHDA and CDR2 SQIVND (reference sequence). The CDR3 DNA sequence: TGTGCCAGCGATACTAGCGGGGAGCTGTTTTTT. This translates into CASDTSGELFF.

The V call is TRBV19, the J call TRBJ2-7, with 8 positions matching TRBD2. The CDR3 runs to 15 residues. From germline, CDR1 is LNHDA and CDR2 SQIVND (reference sequence). Trimming cost V 2 bases and J 4 bases; bases outside gene matches: 7. The CDR3 sequence: CASSISGSTSYEQYF. DNA for the CDR3: TGTGCCAGTAGTATAAGCGGGAGTACCTCGTACGAGCAGTACTTC.

In this sample, this clone turned up once. The V call is TRBV2, the J call TRBJ2-5; D could derive from TRBD1 or TRBD2 (5 bases each). The CDR3 extends over 11 amino acids. Trimming took 6 bases from V and 9 from J, leaving 11 bases between them. Germline CDR1 and CDR2: SNHLY and FYNNEI. CDR3 amino acids: CASRGPGPQYF. The DNA for the CDR3 is TGTGCCAGCAGGGGACCGGGGCCCCAGTACTTC.

The rearrangement links TRBV28 to TRBJ2-1; TRBD2 agrees at 11 bases. The CDR3 is made up of 16 amino acids. The germline gives CDR1 MDHEN, CDR2 SYDVKM. With V trimmed by 1 base and J by 6 bases, 5 bases remained unmatched. This chain's CDR3 is CASSLLSLAGGNEQFF. The DNA of the CDR3 is TGTGCCAGCAGTTTATTGTCGCTAGCGGGAGGCAATGAGCAGTTCTTC.

The chain uses TRBV4-1 and TRBJ1-5; 9 bases line up with TRBD1. Germline V gene sequence: CDR1 MGHRA, CDR2 YSYEKL. The CDR3 has 15 residues. Germline trimming cut 4 bases from V and 1 base from J; bases unmatched to any gene: 2. CDR3 DNA: TGCGCCAGCAGCCCACAGGGGGCGAGCAATCAGCCCCAGCATTTT. It specifies CASSPQGASNQPQHF.